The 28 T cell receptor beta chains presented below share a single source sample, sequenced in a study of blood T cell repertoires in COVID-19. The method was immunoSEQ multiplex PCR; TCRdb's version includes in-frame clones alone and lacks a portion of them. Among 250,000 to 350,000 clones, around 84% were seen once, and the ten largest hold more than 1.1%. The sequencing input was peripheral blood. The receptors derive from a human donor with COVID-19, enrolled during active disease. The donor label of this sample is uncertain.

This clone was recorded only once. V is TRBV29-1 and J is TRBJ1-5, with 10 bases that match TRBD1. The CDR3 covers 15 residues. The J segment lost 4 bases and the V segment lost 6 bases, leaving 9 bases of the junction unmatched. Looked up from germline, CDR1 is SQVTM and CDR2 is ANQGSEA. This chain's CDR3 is CSVAKGQGLNQPQHF. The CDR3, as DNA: TGCAGCGTGGCCAAGGGACAGGGGTTGAATCAGCCCCAGCATTTT.

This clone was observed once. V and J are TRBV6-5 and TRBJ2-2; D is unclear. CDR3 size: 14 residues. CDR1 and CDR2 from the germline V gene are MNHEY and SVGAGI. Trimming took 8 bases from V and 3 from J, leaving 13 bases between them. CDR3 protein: CASSRLTYTGELFF. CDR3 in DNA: TGTGCCAGCTCAAGACTGACGTACACCGGGGAGCTGTTTTTT.

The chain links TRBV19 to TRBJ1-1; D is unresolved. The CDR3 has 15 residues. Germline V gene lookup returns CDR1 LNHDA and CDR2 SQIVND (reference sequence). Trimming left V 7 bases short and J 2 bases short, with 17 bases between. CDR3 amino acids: CASTPQSLGNTEAFF. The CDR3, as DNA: TGTGCCAGTACCCCCCAATCTCTAGGTAACACTGAAGCTTTCTTT.

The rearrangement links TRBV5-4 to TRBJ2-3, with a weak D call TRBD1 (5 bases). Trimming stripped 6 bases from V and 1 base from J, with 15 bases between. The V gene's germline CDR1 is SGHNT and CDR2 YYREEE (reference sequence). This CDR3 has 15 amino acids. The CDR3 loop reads CASTPQGYRTDTQYF. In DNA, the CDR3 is TGTGCCAGCACCCCTCAGGGCTACCGCACAGATACGCAGTATTTT. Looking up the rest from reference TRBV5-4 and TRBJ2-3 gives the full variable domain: ETGVTQSPTHLIKTRGQQVTLRCSSQSGHNTVSWYQQALGQGPQFIFQYYREEENGRGNFPPRFSGLQFPNYSSELNVNALELDDSALYLCASTPQGYRTDTQYFGPGTRLTVL.

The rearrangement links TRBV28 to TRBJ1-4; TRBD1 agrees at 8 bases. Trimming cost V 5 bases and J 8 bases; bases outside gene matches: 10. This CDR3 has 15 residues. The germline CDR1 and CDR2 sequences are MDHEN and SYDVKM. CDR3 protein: CASSPGQGDSEKLFF. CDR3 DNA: TGTGCCAGCAGTCCTGGACAGGGCGATAGCGAAAAACTGTTTTTT.

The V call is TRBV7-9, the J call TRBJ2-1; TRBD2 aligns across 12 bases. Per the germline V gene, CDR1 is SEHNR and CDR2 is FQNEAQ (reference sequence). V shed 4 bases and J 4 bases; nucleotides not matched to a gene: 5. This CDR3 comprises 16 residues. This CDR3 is CASSSTSGRSYNEQFF. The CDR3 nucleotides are TGTGCCAGCAGCTCGACTAGCGGGAGATCATACAATGAGCAGTTCTTC.

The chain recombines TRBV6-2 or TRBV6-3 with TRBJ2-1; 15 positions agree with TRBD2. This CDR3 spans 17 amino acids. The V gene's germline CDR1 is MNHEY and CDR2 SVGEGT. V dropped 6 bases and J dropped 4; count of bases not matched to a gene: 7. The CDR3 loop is CASSRGLAGGPYNEQFF. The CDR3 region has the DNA TGTGCCAGCAGCCGGGGACTAGCGGGAGGCCCTTACAATGAGCAGTTCTTC.

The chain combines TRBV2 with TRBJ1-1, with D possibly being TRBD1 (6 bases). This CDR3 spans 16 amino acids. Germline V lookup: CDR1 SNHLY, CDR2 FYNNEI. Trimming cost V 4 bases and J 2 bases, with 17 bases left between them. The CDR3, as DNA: TGTGCCAGCAGTGCCTTGGGCCGGGGGGCCAACACTGAAGCTTTCTTT. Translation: CASSALGRGANTEAFF.

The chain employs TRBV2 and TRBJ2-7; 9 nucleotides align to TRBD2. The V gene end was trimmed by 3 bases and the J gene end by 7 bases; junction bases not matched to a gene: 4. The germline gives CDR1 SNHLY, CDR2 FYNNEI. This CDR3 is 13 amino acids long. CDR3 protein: CASSDGGRGEQYF. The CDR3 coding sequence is TGTGCCAGCAGTGACGGCGGGAGGGGAGAGCAGTACTTC.

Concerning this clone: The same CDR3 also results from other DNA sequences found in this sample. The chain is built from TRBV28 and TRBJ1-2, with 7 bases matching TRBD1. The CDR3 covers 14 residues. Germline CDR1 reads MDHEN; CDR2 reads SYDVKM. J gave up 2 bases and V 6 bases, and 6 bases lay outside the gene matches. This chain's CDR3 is CASRDDRDNYGYTF. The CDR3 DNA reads TGTGCCAGCAGGGACGACAGGGACAACTATGGCTACACCTTC.

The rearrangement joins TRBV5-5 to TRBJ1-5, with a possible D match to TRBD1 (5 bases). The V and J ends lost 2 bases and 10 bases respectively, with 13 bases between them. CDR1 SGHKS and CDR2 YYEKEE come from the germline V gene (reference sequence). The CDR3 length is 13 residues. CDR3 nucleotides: TGTGCCAGCAGCTTAGGGGCGGACGTCCCCCAGCATTTT. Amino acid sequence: CASSLGADVPQHF.

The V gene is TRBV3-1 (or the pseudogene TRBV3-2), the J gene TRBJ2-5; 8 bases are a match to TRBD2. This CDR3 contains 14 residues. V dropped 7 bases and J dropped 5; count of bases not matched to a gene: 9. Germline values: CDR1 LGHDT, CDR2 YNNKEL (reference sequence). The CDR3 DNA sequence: TGTGCCAGCAAGTTAAACGGGAGGGCGGAGACCCAGTACTTC. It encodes CASKLNGRAETQYF.

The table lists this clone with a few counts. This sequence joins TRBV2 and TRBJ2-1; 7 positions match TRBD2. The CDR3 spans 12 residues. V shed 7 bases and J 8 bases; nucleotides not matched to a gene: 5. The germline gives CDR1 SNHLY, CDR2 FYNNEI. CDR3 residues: CASTMGGYEQFF. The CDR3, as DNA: TGTGCCAGCACCATGGGGGGGTATGAGCAGTTCTTC.

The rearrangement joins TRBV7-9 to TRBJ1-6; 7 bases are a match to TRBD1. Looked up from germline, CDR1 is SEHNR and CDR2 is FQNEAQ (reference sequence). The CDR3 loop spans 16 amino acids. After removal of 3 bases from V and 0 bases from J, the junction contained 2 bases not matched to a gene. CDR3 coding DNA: TGTGCCAGCAGCTTGGACAGGAGCTCCTATAATTCACCCCTCCACTTT. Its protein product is CASSLDRSSYNSPLHF.

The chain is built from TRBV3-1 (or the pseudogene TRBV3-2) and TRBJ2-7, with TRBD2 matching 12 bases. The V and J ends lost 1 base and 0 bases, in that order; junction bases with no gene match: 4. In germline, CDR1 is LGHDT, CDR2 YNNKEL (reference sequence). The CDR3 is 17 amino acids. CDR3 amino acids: CASSQGTSGTLSYEQYF. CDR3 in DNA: TGTGCCAGCAGCCAAGGGACTAGCGGGACCCTCTCCTACGAGCAGTACTTC.

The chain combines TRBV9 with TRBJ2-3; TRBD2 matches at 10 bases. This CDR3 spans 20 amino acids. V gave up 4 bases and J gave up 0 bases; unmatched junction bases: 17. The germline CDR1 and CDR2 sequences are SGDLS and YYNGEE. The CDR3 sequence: CASSPFGGLADETSTDTQYF. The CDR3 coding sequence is TGTGCCAGCAGCCCCTTTGGCGGACTAGCGGACGAAACTAGCACAGATACGCAGTATTTT.

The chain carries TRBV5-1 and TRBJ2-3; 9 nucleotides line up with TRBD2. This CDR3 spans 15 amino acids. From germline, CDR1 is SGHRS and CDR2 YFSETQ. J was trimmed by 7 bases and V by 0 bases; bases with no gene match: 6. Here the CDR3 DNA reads TGCGCCAGCAGCTTGGCCGGGACTAGCATAAATACGCAGTATTTT. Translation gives CASSLAGTSINTQYF.

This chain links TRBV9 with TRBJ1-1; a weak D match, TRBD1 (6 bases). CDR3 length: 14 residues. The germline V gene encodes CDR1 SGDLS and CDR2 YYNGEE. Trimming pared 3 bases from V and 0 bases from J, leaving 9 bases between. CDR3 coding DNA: TGTGCCAGCAGCGCGGGACATTTGAACACTGAAGCTTTCTTT. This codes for CASSAGHLNTEAFF.

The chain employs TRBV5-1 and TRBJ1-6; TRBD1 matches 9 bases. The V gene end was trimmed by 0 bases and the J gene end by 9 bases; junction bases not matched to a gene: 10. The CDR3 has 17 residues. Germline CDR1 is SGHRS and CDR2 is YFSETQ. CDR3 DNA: TGCGCCAGCAGCTTGGGCTCCCCCGGGACAGGGCTTTCACCCCTCCACTTT. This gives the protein CASSLGSPGTGLSPLHF.

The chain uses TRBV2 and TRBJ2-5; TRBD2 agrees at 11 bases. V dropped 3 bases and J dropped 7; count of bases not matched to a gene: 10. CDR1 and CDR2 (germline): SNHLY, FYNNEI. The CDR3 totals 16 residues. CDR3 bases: TGTGCCAGCAGTGACGGTAGCGGGAGGGTAGGGGGGACCCAGTACTTC. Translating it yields CASSDGSGRVGGTQYF.

The chain's CDR3 is CAISESADSDTQYF. The CDR3 DNA follows: TGTGCCATCAGTGAGTCGGCAGATTCAGATACGCAGTATTTT. V and J are TRBV10-3 and TRBJ2-3; D is unresolved. Trimming stripped 0 bases from V and 4 bases from J, with 8 bases between. This CDR3 has 14 residues. Germline V gene data show CDR1 as ENHRY and CDR2 as SYGVKD.

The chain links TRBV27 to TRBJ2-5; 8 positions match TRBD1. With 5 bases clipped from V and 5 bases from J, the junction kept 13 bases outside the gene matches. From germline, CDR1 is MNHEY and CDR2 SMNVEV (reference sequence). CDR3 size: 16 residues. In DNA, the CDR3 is TGTGCCAGCAGTAGATCACAGGGGGTAGTCCGGGAGACCCAGTACTTC. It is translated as CASSRSQGVVRETQYF.

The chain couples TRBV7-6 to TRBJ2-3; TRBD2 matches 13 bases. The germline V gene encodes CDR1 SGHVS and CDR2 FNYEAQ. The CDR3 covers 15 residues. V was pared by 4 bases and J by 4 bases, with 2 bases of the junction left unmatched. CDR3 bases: TGTGCCAGCAGCTGGGGACTAGCGGGATCAGATACGCAGTATTTT. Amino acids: CASSWGLAGSDTQYF.

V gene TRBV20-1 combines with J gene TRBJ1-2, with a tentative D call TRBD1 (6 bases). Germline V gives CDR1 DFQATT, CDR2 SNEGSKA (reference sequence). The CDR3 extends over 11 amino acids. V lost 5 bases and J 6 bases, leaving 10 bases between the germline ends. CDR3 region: CSAPRTDGYTF. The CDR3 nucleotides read TGCAGTGCTCCAAGGACAGATGGCTACACCTTC.

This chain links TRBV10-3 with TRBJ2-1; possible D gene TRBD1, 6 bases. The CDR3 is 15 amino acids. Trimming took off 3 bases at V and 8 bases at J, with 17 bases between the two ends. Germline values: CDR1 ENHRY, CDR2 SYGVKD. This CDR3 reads CAISEGQGMADEQFF. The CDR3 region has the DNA TGTGCCATCAGTGAAGGGCAGGGGATGGCGGATGAGCAGTTCTTC.

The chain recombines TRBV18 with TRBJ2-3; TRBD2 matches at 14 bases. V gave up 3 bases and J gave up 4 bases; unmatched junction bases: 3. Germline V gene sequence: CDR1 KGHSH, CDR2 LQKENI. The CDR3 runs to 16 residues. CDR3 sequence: CASSPGLAGGSDTQYF. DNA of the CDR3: TGTGCCAGCTCACCCGGACTAGCGGGAGGTTCAGATACGCAGTATTTT.

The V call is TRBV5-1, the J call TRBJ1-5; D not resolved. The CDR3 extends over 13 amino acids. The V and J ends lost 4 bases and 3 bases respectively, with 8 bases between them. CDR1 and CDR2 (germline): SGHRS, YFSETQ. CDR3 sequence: CASSLGLNQPQHF. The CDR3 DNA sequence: TGCGCCAGCAGCCTGGGTCTCAATCAGCCCCAGCATTTT.

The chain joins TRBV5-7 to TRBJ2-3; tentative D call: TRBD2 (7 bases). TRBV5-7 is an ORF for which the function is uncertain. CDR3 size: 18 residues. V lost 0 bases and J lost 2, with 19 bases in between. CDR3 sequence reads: CASSLVQRGPGATDTQYF. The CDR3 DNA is TGTGCCAGCAGCTTGGTCCAGCGGGGTCCAGGGGCCACAGATACGCAGTATTTT.